This T cell receptor (beta chain) was sequenced for a study of human T cells and chemical hapten exposure. Study-level information: Each patch test put 0.01% DPC on the upper back, and results were read at 6 days.

Germline CDR1 and CDR2: MNHEY and SVGEGT. J gave up 5 bases and V 6 bases, and 5 bases lay outside the gene matches. The CDR3 is 15 residues long. TCRdb reanalysed the RACE reads using MiXCR and keeps one entry per CDR3 protein. The sample has about 98,000 distinct CDR3 sequences; roughly a tenth are singletons. This clonotype was detected ten times or more. The time point here: pre-sensitization, week 0. Regarding treatment: therapeutic diphenylcyclopropenone sensitization with weekly scalp DPC. The receptor's source is a woman in her sixties or seventies with alopecia areata. Some clones in this sample may be carry-over from other donors' samples. The V gene is TRBV6-2 or TRBV6-3, the J gene TRBJ2-5; 14 bases are a match to TRBD2. Sequencing was performed on whole blood, taken in connection with sensitization to the hapten diphenylcyclopropenone (DPC). The CDR3 sequence is CASSAGTSGGETQYF. In DNA form, the CDR3 reads TGTGCCAGCAGCGCCGGGACTAGCGGGGGCGAGACCCAGTACTTC.